This T cell receptor beta chain originates from a study of post-analysis software for immune sequencing data. About the research overall: Progressive-relapsing, secondary progressive and relapsing-remitting multiple sclerosis were among the disease courses included. Study-wide results and caveats: In patients, TRBV5-6, TRBV5-1 and TRBV20-1 belonged to five or six TRBV segments found more frequently than in controls.

Germline CDR1 MGHDK, CDR2 SYGVNS. This CDR3 contains 17 residues. V was clipped by 4 bases and J by 6 bases; unmatched bases: 14. This clonotype was seen just once. Its antigen is still unknown. cDNA libraries for TCR beta contained unique molecular identifiers. From about 1 to 10 million T cells, 450,000 to 550,000 cDNA molecules were obtained. TCRdb re-derived calls from the PCR reads in MiXCR, one entry per CDR3 protein. The sample contains hundreds of thousands of distinct CDR3 sequences, approximately 59% of which appear only once. The chain is built from TRBV25-1 and TRBJ2-1; 8 bases line up with TRBD1. Specimen: blood. This clonotype was sampled from a girl aged 2-10 years with multiple sclerosis. This CDR3 reads CASSVPPGTGPFNEQFF. Here the CDR3 DNA reads TGTGCCAGCAGTGTTCCGCCCGGGACAGGTCCTTTCAATGAGCAGTTCTTC.